This entry is about one TCR beta chain. What it binds is unknown. Samples with a second dose at about 4 or about 12 weeks were pooled together. Produced via immunoSEQ multiplex PCR; TCRdb's table is partial and in-frame only. The sample has 100,000 or so clones, 70% to 90% seen once. This sample was taken from a study of T cell responses to AZD1222 COVID-19 vaccine. Study results and limitations: Most donors were white British and more were female, and clonal diversity was possibly underestimated. It was only after the peak T cell response that any repertoires were sampled. The number of AZD1222 recipients seropositive at baseline was only five to seven.

This TCR derives from an adult who received the AZD1222 COVID-19 vaccine. This specimen consisted of peripheral blood, obtained 28 days after the second AZD1222 dose.

CDR3 DNA sequence: TGCAGCGTTTCAGACAGTAACAATCAGCCCCAGCATTTT. Its protein is CSVSDSNNQPQHF. The chain joins TRBV29-1 to TRBJ1-5, with D perhaps matching TRBD1 (5 bases). V was pared by 5 bases and J by 3 bases, with 11 bases between. Germline CDR1 SQVTM, CDR2 ANQGSEA. The CDR3 sequence is 13 residues long.